These T cell receptor beta chains were read from a single sample in a study of low-dose radiotherapy and immunotherapy resistance in tumors. TCRdb recomputed calls from the reads with MiXCR, one row per CDR3 protein. This table holds tens of thousands of distinct CDR3 sequences, over 15% found once. This material consisted of PBMCs, taken before treatment. These receptors were collected from a male donor with prostate cancer. The CDR3 runs from the conserved cysteine through the conserved F or W. A D gene is named only where the DNA matches it firmly. Size is omitted from some rows. Given values are once, few, many or a class for expanded clones.

TRBV4-1	15	many	TRBJ2-7	.	TGCGCCAGCAGCCACCGGGACGGGCCCAGCTACGAGCAGTACTTC	CASSHRDGPSYEQYF
TRBV24-1	16	many	TRBJ2-2	TRBD2	TGTGCCACCAGTGAAAAGACTAGCTTGGGCGCCGGGGAGCTGTTTTTT	CATSEKTSLGAGELFF
TRBV3-1	14	many	TRBJ1-5	.	TGTGCCAGCAGCCAAGGAGGGTACAATCAGCCCCAGCATTTT	CASSQGGYNQPQHF
TRBV20-1	16	many	TRBJ2-1	TRBD2	TGCAGTGCTAGAGATCCCGCGGGGGGGGCAATGAGTGAGCAGTTCTTC	CSARDPAGGAMSEQFF
TRBV27	17	.	TRBJ1-4	TRBD1	TGTGCCAGCAGTTTTTCCCGGGGGACAGGGTCAGGGGAAAAACTGTTTTTT	CASSFSRGTGSGEKLFF
TRBV12-3/TRBV12-4	15	many	TRBJ2-1	TRBD2	TGTGCCAGCAGTGAAGGACTAGCGGGGGGACATGGGCAGTTCTTC	CASSEGLAGGHGQFF
TRBV3-1	15	many	TRBJ2-1	TRBD2	TGTGCTTCCAGCGGGGGGGCCAGGGTGCGGAATGAGCAGTTCTTC	CASSGGARVRNEQFF
TRBV2	15	many	TRBJ2-4	.	TGTGCCAGCAGTTTCCTTCCAAGGGGTCGGGACATTCAGTACTTC	CASSFLPRGRDIQYF
TRBV14	15	many	TRBJ2-7	.	TGTGCCAGCAGCCTTCGGTCAGGGGCGTCCTACGAGCAGTACTTC	CASSLRSGASYEQYF
TRBV2	17	many	TRBJ1-1	.	TGTGCCAGCAGTGGAGACAAGGGAATTTATGCGAGCACTGAAGCTTTCTTT	CASSGDKGIYASTEAFF
TRBV6-2/TRBV6-3	16	many	TRBJ2-1	.	TGTGCCAGCAGTTACCACGGGGGGCAGGGGGCTAATGAGCAGTTCTTC	CASSYHGGQGANEQFF
TRBV24-1	15	many	TRBJ2-7	.	TGTGCTAAGAGGGATCGGACGGAGCAATCCTACGAGCAGTACTTC	CAKRDRTEQSYEQYF
TRBV11-2	15	many	TRBJ1-2	TRBD1	TGTGCCAGCAGCTCTTCAATAACAGGGGACTATGGCTACACCTTC	CASSSSITGDYGYTF
TRBV20-1	13	many	TRBJ1-3	.	TGCAGTGCTTACTACTCCAGTGCAAACACCATATATTTT	CSAYYSSANTIYF
TRBV28	16	few	TRBJ1-5	TRBD1	TGTGCCAGCAGTCCTAGGACAGGGGGCTTCCGGTCGGCCCAGCATTTT	CASSPRTGGFRSAQHF
TRBV19	16	.	TRBJ1-5	.	TGTGCCAGTAGCACCTCCACGGGGGGTGGCTATCAGCCCCAGCATTTT	CASSTSTGGGYQPQHF
TRBV29-1	13	many	TRBJ1-2	.	TGCAGCGTTGAAGACCCCAACCACTATGGCTACACCTTC	CSVEDPNHYGYTF
TRBV10-3	13	many	TRBJ1-1	.	TGTGCCATCAGTAGGACATCGGACACTGAAGCTTTCTTT	CAISRTSDTEAFF
TRBV5-4	14	many	TRBJ2-7	TRBD2	TGTGCCAGCAGCAACCGGGACTATGCTCGCGAGCAGTACTTC	CASSNRDYAREQYF
TRBV7-2	15	many	TRBJ2-1	.	TGTGCCAGCAGCTTAGCCGGACCTAATTACAATGAGCAGTTCTTC	CASSLAGPNYNEQFF
TRBV3-1	19	many	TRBJ1-1	TRBD1	TGTGCCAGCAGCCGCGGGACAGCTAACCTAGTCGGGTGGAACACTGAAGCTTTCTTT	CASSRGTANLVGWNTEAFF
TRBV12-3/TRBV12-4	14	many	TRBJ2-1	.	TGTGCCAGCAGTTTAGCTAGGGACCACAATGAGCAGTTCTTC	CASSLARDHNEQFF
TRBV7-9	17	many	TRBJ2-3	TRBD2	TGTGCCAGCAGCTTAGGAGGCGGGGGGGCCGGTAAAGATACGCAGTATTTT	CASSLGGGGAGKDTQYF
TRBV6-5	15	many	TRBJ2-1	TRBD2	TGTGCCAGCAGTGGAGCTAGCGGGGGGGCCTCTGAGCAGTTCTTC	CASSGASGGASEQFF
TRBV5-4	14	many	TRBJ2-1	.	TGTGCCAGCAGCTCAGGTGGCGTATTCGATGAGCAGTTCTTC	CASSSGGVFDEQFF
TRBV3-1	13	many	TRBJ2-2	.	TGTGCCAGCAGCCAAGTTCGGGACGGGGAGCTGTTTTTT	CASSQVRDGELFF